This TCR beta chain was sequenced for a study of cytomegalovirus exposure and HLA in healthy donors. Trimming took off 0 bases at V and 3 bases at J, with 9 bases between the two ends. In germline, CDR1 is SGHRS, CDR2 YFSETQ. The CDR3 sequence is 14 residues long. PCR used 60 Vbeta primers and 13 Jbeta primers. The assay was immunoSEQ multiplex PCR, and TCRdb's table has in-frame clones only and misses some. The sample records 120,000 or so clones, approximately 74% being singletons. Sequenced material: PBMCs. The chain links TRBV5-1 to TRBJ1-2, with D maybe TRBD1 (6 bases). This TCR was sampled from a man in his forties in good health and CMV-seropositive. CDR3 DNA: TGCGCCAGCAGCTTGGTTCGACAGGACTATGGCTACACCTTC. Protein sequence: CASSLVRQDYGYTF.